One and the same sample provided the 6 T cell receptor beta chains below, sequenced in a study of T cells in localized non-small cell lung cancer. Here immunoSEQ multiplex PCR was the method, and the copy in TCRdb shows in-frame clones only, minus some. This table holds around 1,400 clones, approximately 42% found once. The specimen comprised lung tumor tissue, sampled before any cancer treatment. The receptors derive from a male donor older than 55 with stage I squamous cell lung carcinoma.

CDR3 sequence: CASSYLSTGTDTQYF. As DNA, the CDR3 is TGTGCCAGCAGTTACCTTTCGACAGGGACAGATACGCAGTATTTT. The chain uses TRBV6-8 and TRBJ2-3; 7 positions match TRBD1. This CDR3 comprises 15 residues. V shed 2 bases, J shed 3 bases, and the junction held 5 bases outside the gene matches. CDR1 is MNHGY, CDR2 SAAAGT, per germline.

The V gene is TRBV29-1, the J gene TRBJ2-3; maybe TRBD2 (6 bases). The V end lost 3 bases, the J end lost 2 bases, and 15 bases lay between the germline ends. Germline V gene data show CDR1 as SQVTM and CDR2 as ANQGSEA. This CDR3 has 15 residues. CDR3 loop: CSVDIVGLYTDTQYF. The CDR3 DNA sequence: TGCAGCGTTGATATTGTGGGACTCTACACAGATACGCAGTATTTT.

The CDR3 DNA follows: TGTGCCAGCTCTAGCTTCGACTCCTTTGAGGGTAGTGAGCAGTTCTTC. This gives the protein CASSSFDSFEGSEQFF. The chain employs TRBV18 and TRBJ2-1, with D maybe TRBD2 (5 bases). The length of the CDR3 is 16 residues. V dropped 6 bases and J dropped 9 bases, with 24 bases sitting between them. Germline CDR1 is KGHSH and CDR2 is LQKENI.

The chain has TRBV19 and TRBJ2-1; 16 nucleotides agree with TRBD2. V lost 5 bases to trimming and J lost 10 bases; unmatched junction nucleotides: 5. Germline CDR1 is LNHDA and CDR2 is SQIVND (reference sequence). The CDR3 totals 15 residues. The DNA for the CDR3 is TGTGCCAGTAGTCCGGGACTAGCGGGGGGGGCGGAGCAGTTCTTC. It translates to CASSPGLAGGAEQFF.

This clone has just a few counts. Here the CDR3 reads CASSLPGLAGDNEQFF. The CDR3 DNA is TGTGCCAGCAGTTTACCGGGACTAGCGGGAGACAATGAGCAGTTCTTC. The chain carries TRBV28 and TRBJ2-1, with 14 positions matching TRBD2. Unmatched junction bases numbered 2, after V lost 2 bases and J lost 5 bases. The CDR3 consists of 16 residues. In germline, CDR1 is MDHEN, CDR2 SYDVKM.

This clone turned up a few times. The genes are TRBV6-8 and TRBJ2-7, with 11 positions matching TRBD2. V was pared by 5 bases and J by 4 bases, with 7 bases of the junction left unmatched. Germline CDR1 and CDR2: MNHGY and SAAAGT. This CDR3 region has 15 residues. Written as DNA, the CDR3 is TGTGCCAGCAGTCAGGGACTAGCGGACACTTACGAGCAGTACTTC. It is translated as CASSQGLADTYEQYF.